This entry describes one TCR beta chain. The antigen remains unidentified. These data come from a study of T cells in localized non-small cell lung cancer. The study's findings and limits: Owing to sequencing of a solitary tumor region, heterogeneity cannot be discounted. A median of roughly 50 of the top 100 tumor clones appeared in adjacent lung, which was paired and uninvolved. Exceeding tumor, uninvolved adjacent lung had the highest T cell clonality.

Some clones are missing from TCRdb's copy, which holds only in-frame ones; the method was immunoSEQ multiplex PCR. The repertoire holds 20,000 to 25,000 clones, with 70% to 90% as singletons. CDR1 is SGHNT and CDR2 is YYREEE in the germline V gene (reference sequence). V was trimmed by 7 bases and J by 6 bases, leaving 18 bases between them. The CDR3 is 14 amino acids. The chain uses TRBV5-4 and TRBJ2-3; D is uncertain. The sample in question was PBMCs, obtained before any cancer treatment. This TCR came from a man aged 40 to 75 with stage II squamous cell lung carcinoma. CDR3 region: CASSNMERIDTQYF. The DNA of the CDR3 is TGTGCCAGCTCCAACATGGAGAGGATCGATACGCAGTATTTT.